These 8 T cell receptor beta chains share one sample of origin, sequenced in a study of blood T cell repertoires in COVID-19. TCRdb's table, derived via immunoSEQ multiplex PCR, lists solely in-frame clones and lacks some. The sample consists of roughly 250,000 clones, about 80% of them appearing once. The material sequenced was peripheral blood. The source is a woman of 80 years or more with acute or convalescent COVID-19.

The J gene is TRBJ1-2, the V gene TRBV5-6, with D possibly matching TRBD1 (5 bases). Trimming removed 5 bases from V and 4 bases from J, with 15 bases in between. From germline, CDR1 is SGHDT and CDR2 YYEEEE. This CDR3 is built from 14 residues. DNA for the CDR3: TGTGCCAGCAGTCGCCCGCAGGGCTTCTATGGCTACACCTTC. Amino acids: CASSRPQGFYGYTF.

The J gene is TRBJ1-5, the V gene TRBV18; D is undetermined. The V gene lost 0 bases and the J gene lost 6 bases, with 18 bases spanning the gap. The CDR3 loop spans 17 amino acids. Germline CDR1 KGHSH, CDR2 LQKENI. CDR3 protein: CASSPPLGEGIGQPQHF. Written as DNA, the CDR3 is TGTGCCAGCTCACCACCGTTGGGAGAGGGTATAGGTCAGCCCCAGCATTTT.

This CDR3 reads CASSLSATGTQYF. The CDR3 bases are TGTGCCAGCAGTTTATCGGCGACGGGTACGCAGTATTTT. The V call is TRBV27, the J call TRBJ2-3; D ambiguous. The CDR3 covers 13 residues. Germline lookup yields CDR1 MNHEY and CDR2 SMNVEV (reference sequence). V was cut by 0 bases and J by 8 bases, with 9 bases left in between.

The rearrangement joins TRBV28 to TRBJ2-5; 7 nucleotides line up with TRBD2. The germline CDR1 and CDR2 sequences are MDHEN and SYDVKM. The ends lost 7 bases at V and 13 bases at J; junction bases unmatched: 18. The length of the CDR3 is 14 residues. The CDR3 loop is CASKPAGSPISRYF. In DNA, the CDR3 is TGTGCCAGCAAGCCAGCGGGGTCCCCAATCAGTAGGTACTTC.

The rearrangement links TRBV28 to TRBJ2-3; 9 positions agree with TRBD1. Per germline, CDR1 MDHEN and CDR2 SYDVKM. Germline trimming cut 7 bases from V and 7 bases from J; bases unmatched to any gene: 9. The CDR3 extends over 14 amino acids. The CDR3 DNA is TGTGCCAGCACCACCGGGACAGGGAGGCATACGCAGTATTTT. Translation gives CASTTGTGRHTQYF.

CDR3 sequence (DNA): TGTGCCAGCAGCTTAGCGGGGGGATCAGATACGCAGTATTTT. The encoded protein is CASSLAGGSDTQYF. The chain employs TRBV7-2 and TRBJ2-3; tentative D call: TRBD2 (6 bases). The CDR3 totals 14 residues. Between the trimmed V and J ends, which lost 0 bases and 4 bases, there was a span of 8 bases. Germline CDR1 is SGHTA and CDR2 is FQGNSA.

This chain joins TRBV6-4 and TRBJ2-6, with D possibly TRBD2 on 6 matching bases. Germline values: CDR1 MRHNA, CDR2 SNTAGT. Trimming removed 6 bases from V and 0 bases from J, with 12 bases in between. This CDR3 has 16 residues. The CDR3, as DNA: TGTGCCAGCAGCCCGGGACTGCCCTCTGGGGCCAACGTCCTGACTTTC. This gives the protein CASSPGLPSGANVLTF.

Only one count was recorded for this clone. CDR3 bases: TGTGCCACCAGCAGAGATAGGGGGCGGGTAGATACGCAGTATTTT. It specifies CATSRDRGRVDTQYF. The chain combines TRBV15 with TRBJ2-3; TRBD1 matches 7 bases. V dropped 0 bases and J dropped 5; count of bases not matched to a gene: 5. The CDR3 extends over 15 amino acids. Germline CDR1 LNHNV, CDR2 YYDKDF (reference sequence).